This paragraph reports one T cell receptor beta chain. Antigen specificity is unknown. Mismatch with germline at one junction end may stem from a read error. RNA was extracted from bulk tissue without any cell sorting. Between August and November 2014, newly diagnosed, chemotherapy-naive lung cancer patients underwent thoracic surgery in China. TCRbeta libraries were built with three rounds of nested PCR, modified from ARM-PCR. MiXCR, run by TCRdb on the multiplex PCR reads, gives a single entry per CDR3 protein. The top ten clones hold 9.5% to 15% of a sample with 100,000 to 150,000 distinct CDR3 sequences, approximately 66% of them seen once. The sample belongs to a study of tumor and adjacent non-tumor tissue in lung cancer. Looking at the study overall: Histology: 12 adenocarcinoma, a couple of squamous cell carcinoma, 1 small cell lung cancer.

Study-level results: In normal lung, the top 100 clones were significantly more dominant than in tumor.

Germline V lookup: CDR1 LGHNA, CDR2 YSLEER. This CDR3 is built from 15 residues. The rearrangement joins TRBV4-3 to TRBJ1-1, with D possibly TRBD1 on 6 matching bases. Sequences were obtained from lung tumor tissue. The clonotype comes from a man between 25 and 39 years old with non-small cell lung cancer. CDR3 DNA: TGCGCCAGCAGCCAAGATGAGGGGGGGAACACTGAAACTTTGTTT. Translated: CASSQDEGGNTETLF.